A selection of T cell receptor beta chains follows, all from one sample in a study of T cell responses to AZD1222 COVID-19 vaccine. Measured with immunoSEQ multiplex PCR; TCRdb has only the in-frame clones, and not every one. The repertoire includes 140,000 to 150,000 clones, about 93% of them detected once, and over 7.5% sits in the top ten. The material sequenced was peripheral blood, taken on day 0 of AZD1222 vaccination. The receptor source for this set is an adult in good health. Each CDR3 is given with its conserved first and last residue. The D gene is left open where the match is weak. Rows give clone size only sometimes, using once, few, many, or a class for an expanded clone.

clone_size	j_call	v_call	d_call	cdr3_aa	cdr3_nt
NA	TRBJ1-1	TRBV30	TRBD1	CAWSQGARTEAFF	TGTGCCTGGAGTCAGGGGGCTCGGACTGAAGCTTTCTTT
NA	TRBJ1-2	TRBV6-5	TRBD1	CASSWPPQQGDGYTF	TGTGCCAGCAGTTGGCCTCCGCAACAGGGGGATGGCTACACCTTC
NA	TRBJ1-5	TRBV19	NA	CASSIGSDVYSNQPQHF	TGTGCCAGTAGTATAGGGTCAGATGTATATAGCAATCAGCCCCAGCATTTT
once	TRBJ2-6	TRBV28	NA	CASSRPRTDFSGANVLTF	TGTGCCAGCAGTCGTCCAAGGACAGATTTTTCTGGGGCCAACGTCCTGACTTTC
NA	TRBJ1-2	TRBV6-5	TRBD1	CASSYSGQGYGYTF	TGTGCCAGCAGTTACTCTGGACAGGGGTATGGCTACACCTTC
NA	TRBJ1-4	TRBV7-2	NA	CASSLDNEKLFF	TGTGCCAGCAGCTTAGATAATGAAAAACTGTTTTTT
NA	TRBJ2-3	TRBV25-1	NA	CASSDGVDTQYF	TGTGCCAGCAGTGATGGAGTAGATACGCAGTATTTT
few	TRBJ1-4	TRBV19	NA	CATSGHLATNEKLFF	TGTGCCACCTCGGGACACCTCGCAACTAATGAAAAACTGTTTTTT
NA	TRBJ1-1	TRBV11-3	NA	CASSPDGRNTEAFF	TGTGCCAGCAGCCCGGACGGGAGGAACACTGAAGCTTTCTTT
NA	TRBJ1-1	TRBV10-3	NA	CAISEIGNTEAFF	TGTGCCATCAGTGAGATCGGGAACACTGAAGCTTTCTTT